In its sample, the clone carrying this TCR beta chain was seen a few times. The antigen is unknown. Losses at the gene ends were 5 bases for V and 0 bases for J; bases not matched to a gene: 6. In germline, CDR1 is LNHDA, CDR2 SQIVND (reference sequence). The CDR3 is 15 residues long. This entry comes from a study of cytomegalovirus exposure and HLA in healthy donors. 13 Jbeta primers and 60 Vbeta primers were used for the PCR. The method was immunoSEQ multiplex PCR; TCRdb's version includes in-frame clones alone and lacks a portion of them. The repertoire holds 90,000 to 150,000 clones, with over 60% as singletons. Regarding the study as a whole: A later analysis found most CMV-associated TCR beta chains apparently HLA-restricted.

The rearrangement uses TRBV19 and TRBJ1-1; 7 nucleotides match TRBD1. This receptor was identified in a female donor in good health and CMV-seronegative. The sequencing input was PBMCs. This CDR3 is CASSRQGFLNTEAFF. CDR3 coding DNA: TGTGCCAGTAGTCGACAGGGATTCTTGAACACTGAAGCTTTCTTT.